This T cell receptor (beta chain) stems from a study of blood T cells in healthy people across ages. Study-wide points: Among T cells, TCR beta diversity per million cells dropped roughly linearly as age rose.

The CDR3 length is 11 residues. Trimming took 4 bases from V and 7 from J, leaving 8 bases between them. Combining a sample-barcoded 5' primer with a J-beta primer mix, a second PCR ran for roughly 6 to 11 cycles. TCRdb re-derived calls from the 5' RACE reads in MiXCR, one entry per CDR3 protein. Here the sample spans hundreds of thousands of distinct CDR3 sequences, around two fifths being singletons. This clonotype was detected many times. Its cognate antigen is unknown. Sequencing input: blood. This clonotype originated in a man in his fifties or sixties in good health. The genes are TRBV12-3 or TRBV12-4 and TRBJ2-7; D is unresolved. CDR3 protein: CASSSTGEQYF. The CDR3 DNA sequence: TGTGCCAGCAGTTCGACTGGGGAGCAGTACTTC.